Listed below are T cell receptor beta chains from one sample, sequenced in a study of response to subunit inactivated influenza vaccine. TCRdb ran MiXCR on the RT-PCR reads and lists one entry per CDR3 protein. The sample yields roughly 700,000 distinct CDR3 sequences, roughly 14% seen once. The source material was PBMCs from blood, sampled approximately 15 days before vaccination. The receptor source for this set is a man aged 45 to 65 who received an inactivated influenza vaccine. Each CDR3 is given with its conserved first and last residue. Clone size, where shown, is once, few, many, or a class for clones that have expanded.

17 TRBJ2-7 - TRBV27 CASSPGVGQGHSYEQYF
14 TRBJ2-5 few TRBV27 CASSRAGKQETQYF
19 TRBJ2-1 few TRBV3-1 CASSVRWPGTSGGRDEQFF
15 TRBJ2-7 - TRBV15 CATTNLGGRAYEQYF
15 TRBJ2-5 few TRBV6-5 CASSYRGGARETQYF
14 TRBJ2-7 few TRBV12-3/TRBV12-4 CASTGTSGSYEQYF
15 TRBJ2-3 few TRBV20-1 CSARDLTSTTDTQYF
14 TRBJ2-7 - TRBV7-9 CASSSTTGTYEQYF
18 TRBJ2-1 few TRBV20-1 CSARVGRGRQSSYNEQFF
14 TRBJ2-5 - TRBV20-1 CSARKGTGQETQYF
14 TRBJ1-1 few TRBV28 CASTPLLSGTEAFF
12 TRBJ2-5 - TRBV6-2/TRBV6-3 CASSYTQETQYF
15 TRBJ2-7 few TRBV27 CASSLSASGDYEQYF
15 TRBJ1-3 - TRBV7-2 CASSPRAQLGNTIYF
12 TRBJ2-3 - TRBV29-1 CSVGRVADTQYF
13 TRBJ2-2 many TRBV10-3 CAISGTPTGELFF
13 TRBJ2-7 many TRBV28 CASSLFLLREQYF
12 TRBJ2-1 many TRBV6-6 CASSYSVNEQFF
14 TRBJ1-5 many TRBV5-6 CASSWGTGNQPQHF
15 TRBJ2-1 - TRBV12-3/TRBV12-4 CASSLAGPGPGEQFF
14 TRBJ2-2 many TRBV29-1 CSVVLLASTGELFF
13 TRBJ1-5 many TRBV24-1 CATSDVEDQPQHF